What follows is one TCR beta chain and its context. Germline V gene sequence: CDR1 DFQATT, CDR2 SNEGSKA (reference sequence). V was pared by 0 bases and J by 5 bases, with 5 bases between. The CDR3 is made up of 11 amino acids. The data belong to a study of blood T cell repertoires in COVID-19. Repertoires were generated with immunoSEQ multiplex PCR, while TCRdb's copy carries only in-frame clones and drops some. The repertoire holds more than 65,000 clones, with more than 70% as singletons. J is TRBJ2-7 and V is TRBV20-1, with D hard to call. Sequences were obtained from peripheral blood. The source of this sequence is a man over 45 with active COVID-19. For the CDR3, the DNA is TGCAGTGCTAGAGATATCGACGAGCAGTACTTC. It codes for CSARDIDEQYF.